Each of the 4 T cell receptor beta chains below was sequenced from the same sample in a study of blood T cell repertoires in COVID-19. This table comes from immunoSEQ multiplex PCR, and its TCRdb copy is limited to in-frame clones, with some not included. Of approximately 120,000 clones in the sample, approximately 80% were seen once. Specimen: peripheral blood. These receptors came from a man in his 60s with acute or convalescent COVID-19.

V and J are TRBV21-1 and TRBJ2-3; TRBD2 is the table's D call and was not checked against the DNA. TRBV21-1 is labeled a pseudogene. This CDR3 spans 14 amino acids. This chain's CDR3 is CASSKLTSPDTQYF. Here the CDR3 DNA reads TGTGCCAGCAGCAAACTGACTAGCCCAGATACGCAGTATTTT.

The chain has TRBV2 and TRBJ2-5; TRBD2 matches at 7 bases. CDR1 and CDR2 (germline): SNHLY, FYNNEI. Trimming at V came to 3 bases and at J to 3 bases, leaving 7 bases not matched to a gene. The CDR3 length is 15 residues. The CDR3 loop is CASSDSLAEEETQYF. The DNA for the CDR3 is TGTGCCAGCAGTGACAGCCTAGCGGAGGAAGAGACCCAGTACTTC.

This sequence joins TRBV30 and TRBJ1-2; D is unresolved. Germline V gives CDR1 GTSNPN, CDR2 SVGIG (reference sequence). The CDR3 is 12 amino acids. Trimming cost V 5 bases and J 8 bases, with 15 bases left between them. The CDR3 spells CAWALSTVGYTF. The CDR3 DNA reads TGTGCCTGGGCCTTAAGTACGGTCGGCTACACCTTC.

DNA for the CDR3: TGCGCCAGCAGCTTGTCGACTAGCACTAGCTCCTACGAGCAGTACTTC. Its protein product is CASSLSTSTSSYEQYF. The chain employs TRBV5-1 and TRBJ2-7; 7 bases map to TRBD2. The CDR3 runs to 16 residues. Germline lookup yields CDR1 SGHRS and CDR2 YFSETQ. Trimming cost V 1 base and J 0 bases; bases outside gene matches: 7.